The rows below give T cell receptor beta chains drawn from one sample of a study of cytomegalovirus exposure and HLA in healthy donors. Sequencing was performed with immunoSEQ multiplex PCR; in TCRdb, only in-frame clones are kept and a portion is missing. The sample has more than 140,000 clones; more than 60% are singletons. Sequencing input: PBMCs. Receptors were obtained from a man aged 35-49 years in good health and CMV-seronegative. The CDR3 runs from the conserved cysteine through the conserved F or W. The D gene is left open where the match is weak. Size values are once, few and many counts, or a class for expanded clones, and some rows have none.

D gene,J gene,clone size,V gene,CDR3 length,CDR3 DNA,CDR3 protein
TRBD1,TRBJ2-7,once,TRBV4-3,17,TGCGCCAGCAGCCAAGGGGTCGGGGGACAGGGATTGTACGAGCAGTACTTC,CASSQGVGGQGLYEQYF
TRBD1,TRBJ2-7,.,TRBV7-2,14,TGTGCCAGCAGCCTTACCGGGACAGCCTACGAGCAGTACTTC,CASSLTGTAYEQYF
.,TRBJ2-5,.,TRBV5-1,17,TGCGCCAGCAGCTTGGATCTGAGGGGGGGGAAACAAGAGACCCAGTACTTC,CASSLDLRGGKQETQYF
.,TRBJ2-2,once,TRBV30,17,TGTGCCTGGAGTGTACCCGGGATCCGGCGGTACACCGGGGAGCTGTTTTTT,CAWSVPGIRRYTGELFF
.,TRBJ1-5,.,TRBV6-1,11,TGTGCCAGCAGCGTTAATCAGCCCCAGCATTTT,CASSVNQPQHF
.,TRBJ2-1,once,TRBV23-1,13,TGCGCCAGCAGTCGGACCAGGGGCAATGAGCAGTTCTTC,CASSRTRGNEQFF
.,TRBJ2-7,.,TRBV19,15,TGTGCCAGTAGTATGACCTCAGGGGCGAGAGGCGAGCAGTACTTC,CASSMTSGARGEQYF
.,TRBJ1-2,few,TRBV18,13,TGTGCCAGCTCACCTCGACAGGATAGTGGCTACACCTTC,CASSPRQDSGYTF
.,TRBJ2-4,.,TRBV18,18,TGTGCCAGCTCATCACCCTCTAACAGGGTTCAAGCCAAAAACATTCAGTACTTC,CASSSPSNRVQAKNIQYF
TRBD1,TRBJ1-1,.,TRBV7-8,14,TGTGCCAGCAGCATACAAGGGGGCTTCACTGAAGCTTTCTTT,CASSIQGGFTEAFF
.,TRBJ2-3,.,TRBV5-1,14,TGCGCCAGCAGCCCCTATCAGGGCGCAGATACGCAGTATTTT,CASSPYQGADTQYF
.,TRBJ2-7,.,TRBV6-5,13,TGTGCCACTCCGTACAGGAGCTCCTACGAGCAGTACTTC,CATPYRSSYEQYF
TRBD2,TRBJ2-7,.,TRBV7-8,15,TGTGCCAGCAGCTTCAACGCGGGGGGCTCTCCCTCCCAGTACTTC,CASSFNAGGSPSQYF
.,TRBJ2-1,.,TRBV7-3,15,TGTGCCAGCAGCTTATTAAAGGCTAGCTGGGGTGAGCAGTTCTTC,CASSLLKASWGEQFF
.,TRBJ1-5,.,TRBV27,12,TGTGCCAGCAGCCCCAGGGGTCAGCCCCAGCATTTT,CASSPRGQPQHF
.,TRBJ1-1,.,TRBV5-1,16,TGCGCCAGCAGCTTGACTCCGGGACAAAGGAACACTGAAGCTTTCTTT,CASSLTPGQRNTEAFF
.,TRBJ2-5,.,TRBV9,14,TGTGCCAGCAGCGTAGGGCAGGTTGGAGAGACCCAGTACTTC,CASSVGQVGETQYF
TRBD2,TRBJ2-7,.,TRBV11-2,14,TGTGCCAGCAGCTTCGGGACTAGCGGGTACGAGCAGTACTTC,CASSFGTSGYEQYF
.,TRBJ1-2,.,TRBV28,11,TGTGCCAGCAGTTTGAGATATGGCTACACCTTC,CASSLRYGYTF
.,TRBJ1-6,.,TRBV7-9,17,TGTGCCAGCAGCTCACTACCCTTAAACTCCTATAATTCACCCCTCCACTTT,CASSSLPLNSYNSPLHF
.,TRBJ2-5,.,TRBV11-2,13,TGTGCCAGCAGCCCCCGGAGGCAAGAGACCCAGTACTTC,CASSPRRQETQYF
TRBD1,TRBJ1-5,.,TRBV9,19,TGTGCCAGCAGCGCCCGGGACAGGCGGCTCCGAGTAGTCAATCAGCCCCAGCATTTT,CASSARDRRLRVVNQPQHF
.,TRBJ1-1,.,TRBV11-2,11,TGTGCCAGCGGGGCAGCCACTGAAGCTTTCTTT,CASGAATEAFF
TRBD1,TRBJ1-2,.,TRBV19,14,TGTGCCAGTAGCGACAGGGACGGCTCCTATGGCTACACCTTC,CASSDRDGSYGYTF
.,TRBJ1-5,.,TRBV19,16,TGTGCCAGTAGTATAGTAAGAGGGTCCACCAATCAGCCCCAGCATTTT,CASSIVRGSTNQPQHF
TRBD2,TRBJ2-7,.,TRBV7-3,15,TGTGCCAGCAGCCTTGCCGGGGGACTAGACTACGAGCAGTACTTC,CASSLAGGLDYEQYF
.,TRBJ1-1,.,TRBV7-9,16,TGTGCCAGCAGCTTAGATTGGTTCGGCGGCGACACTGAAGCTTTCTTT,CASSLDWFGGDTEAFF
.,TRBJ1-5,.,TRBV19,18,TGTGCCACTCTTCGGGAGGGCAGGGGTTTAGGGAGCAATCAGCCCCAGCATTTT,CATLREGRGLGSNQPQHF
TRBD1,TRBJ2-3,.,TRBV5-6,15,TGTGCCAGCAGCTTAGGCACGGGACAGGGGGCGCTTCGGTATTTT,CASSLGTGQGALRYF
TRBD1,TRBJ2-1,.,TRBV29-1,14,TGCAGCGTTCCCGGACAGGGGGCTTACAATGAGCAGTTCTTC,CSVPGQGAYNEQFF
.,TRBJ1-1,.,TRBV5-8,17,TGTGCCAGCAGCTTGGTAGGGTCAGGGCGGGAGGACACTGAAGCTTTCTTT,CASSLVGSGREDTEAFF
.,TRBJ1-2,.,TRBV7-9,12,TGTTCCAGCAGCTCTAGGGGGGGAGGCTACACCTTC,CSSSSRGGGYTF
TRBD1,TRBJ1-5,.,TRBV6-6,16,TGTGCCAGCACCCCAGGGGGTATCTTAGCAGGCCAGCCCCAGCATTTT,CASTPGGILAGQPQHF
.,TRBJ1-4,few,TRBV5-1,13,TGCGCCAGCAGCTTTTCGCGTAATGAAAAACTGTTTTTT,CASSFSRNEKLFF
TRBD1,TRBJ1-2,.,TRBV14,18,TGTGCCAGCAGCCAAGTAGGGGGCGAACACACCACTAACTATGGCTACACCTTC,CASSQVGGEHTTNYGYTF
TRBD2,TRBJ2-7,.,TRBV7-9,16,TGTGCCAGCAGCTCCCCCAGTGCGGGGGTTGTTTACGAGCAGTACTTC,CASSSPSAGVVYEQYF
TRBD1,TRBJ1-1,few,TRBV11-2,14,TGTGCCAGCAGCCCGGGACAGTTGAACACTGAAGCTTTCTTT,CASSPGQLNTEAFF
.,TRBJ2-7,.,TRBV7-8,11,TGTGCCAGCAGCTCCCGCTACGAGCAGTACTTC,CASSSRYEQYF
TRBD2,TRBJ2-3,.,TRBV9,16,TGTGCCAGCAGCGCGGGACTAGCGGGCCACACAGATACGCAGTATTTT,CASSAGLAGHTDTQYF
.,TRBJ1-3,.,TRBV15,18,TGTGCCACCAGCAGAGATTTGTCCCTCGGGGCGGGAAGAAACACCATATATTTT,CATSRDLSLGAGRNTIYF
.,TRBJ2-2,.,TRBV4-2,16,TGTGCCAGCAGCCAAGGATTGGTAGCCGGGGCCGGGGAGCTGTTTTTT,CASSQGLVAGAGELFF
TRBD1,TRBJ1-5,.,TRBV6-1,15,TGTGCCAGCAGTCGGACAGGGGCCAGCAATCAGCCCCAGCATTTT,CASSRTGASNQPQHF
TRBD1,TRBJ1-3,.,TRBV7-2,18,TGTGCCAGCAGCTTAGTCCGGACAGGCTCCCAGGGGGGAAACACCATATATTTT,CASSLVRTGSQGGNTIYF
.,TRBJ1-2,.,TRBV7-2,14,TGTGCCAGCAGCTTAAACGGGGGAGACTATGGCTACACCTTC,CASSLNGGDYGYTF
TRBD1,TRBJ1-2,few,TRBV6-5,12,TGTGCCAGCAGTCGGGACAGGGCCGGCTACACCTTC,CASSRDRAGYTF
.,TRBJ1-6,few,TRBV6-5,15,TGTGCCAGCAGAAGACAGCTTCAAGGGAATTCACCCCTCCACTTT,CASRRQLQGNSPLHF
.,TRBJ2-3,.,TRBV9,13,TGTGCCAGCAGCGCCTGGCGGACAGATACGCAGTATTTT,CASSAWRTDTQYF
TRBD1,TRBJ2-7,.,TRBV5-1,14,TGCGCCAGCAGCCTGGGACAGAGCTCCTACGAGCAGTACTTC,CASSLGQSSYEQYF
.,TRBJ2-3,many,TRBV4-3,16,TGCGCCAGCAGCCAAGATTACAGGGTATACACAGATACGCAGTATTTT,CASSQDYRVYTDTQYF
TRBD1,TRBJ2-3,.,TRBV5-6,15,TGTGCCAGCAGCTTCCGGGACAGCTACACAGATACGCAGTATTTT,CASSFRDSYTDTQYF
TRBD1,TRBJ1-1,.,TRBV12-5,14,TGTGCTAGTGGTTTGCAGGGGGTGCACACTGAAGCTTTCTTT,CASGLQGVHTEAFF
TRBD1,TRBJ1-6,few,TRBV2,16,TGTGCCAGCAGTATTTACAGGGGCTCCTATAATTCACCCCTCCACTTT,CASSIYRGSYNSPLHF
TRBD2,TRBJ2-1,few,TRBV4-3,17,TGCGCCAGCAGCCAAGATCTCCCTAGCGGGCGCTACAATGAGCAGTTCTTC,CASSQDLPSGRYNEQFF
TRBD1,TRBJ2-7,.,TRBV2,15,TGTGCCAGCAAGGGGACAGGGAGTTTCGCCTACGAGCAGTACTTC,CASKGTGSFAYEQYF
TRBD1,TRBJ2-7,.,TRBV2,14,TGTGCCAGCAGTGATAAACAGGGGTCCTACGAGCAGTACTTC,CASSDKQGSYEQYF
TRBD1,TRBJ2-3,once,TRBV6-1,13,TGTGCCAGCAAGACAGGGGGCTTTTATACGCAGTATTTT,CASKTGGFYTQYF
.,TRBJ1-1,.,TRBV28,15,TGTGCCAGCAGTGGGGGCGGGTCCGGCGGCACTGAAGCTTTCTTT,CASSGGGSGGTEAFF
TRBD1,TRBJ1-4,few,TRBV5-1,16,TGCGCCAGCAGCCCTAACCGACAGGGGGCGGGGGAAAAACTGTTTTTT,CASSPNRQGAGEKLFF
TRBD1,TRBJ2-2,.,TRBV12-5,15,TGTGCTAGTGCCCCGGGACAGGGATTGACCGGGGAGCTGTTTTTT,CASAPGQGLTGELFF